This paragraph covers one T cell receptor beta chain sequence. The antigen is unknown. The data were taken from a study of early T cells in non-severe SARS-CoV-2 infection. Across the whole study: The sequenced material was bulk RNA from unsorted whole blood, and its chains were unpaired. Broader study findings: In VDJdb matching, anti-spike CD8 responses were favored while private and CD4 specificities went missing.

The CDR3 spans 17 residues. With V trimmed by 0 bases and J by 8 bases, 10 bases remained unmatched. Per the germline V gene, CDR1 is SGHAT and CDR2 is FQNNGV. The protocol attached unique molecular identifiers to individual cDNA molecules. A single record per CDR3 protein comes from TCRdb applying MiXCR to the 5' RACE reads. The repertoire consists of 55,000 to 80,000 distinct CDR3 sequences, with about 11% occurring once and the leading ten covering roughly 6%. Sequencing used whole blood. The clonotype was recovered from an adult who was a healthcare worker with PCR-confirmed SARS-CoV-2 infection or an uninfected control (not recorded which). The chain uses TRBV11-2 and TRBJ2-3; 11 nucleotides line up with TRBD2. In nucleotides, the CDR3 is TGTGCCAGCAGCTTAGATTGGGCGACTAGCGGGGTTTCTACGCAGTATTTT. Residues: CASSLDWATSGVSTQYF.